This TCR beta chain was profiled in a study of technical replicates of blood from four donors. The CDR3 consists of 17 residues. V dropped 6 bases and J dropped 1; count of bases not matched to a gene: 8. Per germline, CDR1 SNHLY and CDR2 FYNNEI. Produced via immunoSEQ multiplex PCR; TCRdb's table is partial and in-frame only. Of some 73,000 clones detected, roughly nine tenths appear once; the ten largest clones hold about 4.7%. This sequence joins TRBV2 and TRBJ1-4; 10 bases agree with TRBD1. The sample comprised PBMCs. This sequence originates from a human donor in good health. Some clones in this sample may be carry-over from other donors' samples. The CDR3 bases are TGTGCCAGCAGAGATGGACAGGGGGACGGAACTAATGAAAAACTGTTTTTT. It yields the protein CASRDGQGDGTNEKLFF.